This TCR beta chain was retrieved from a study of CD8 T cells in ankylosing spondylitis (dated by TCRdb to the late 2010s). Context from the whole study: The study profiled T cell receptor beta repertoires in healthy donors and ankylosing spondylitis patients to find disease-linked TCR variants. In total, the full study cohort was made up of 85 to 140 healthy donors and 25 ankylosing spondylitis patients. Peripheral blood was sampled, and synovial fluid was additionally collected from ankylosing spondylitis patients.

General study outcomes and caveats: According to the report, matched synovial fluid samples from ankylosing spondylitis patients were significantly enriched for the disease-linked clones. Some motif variants were previously reported in synovial fluid and blood of reactive arthritis patients, suggesting common disease-initiation mechanisms. A TCR beta motif made up of several highly homologous amino acid variants appeared to be characteristic of blood from ankylosing spondylitis patients. A CD8+ phenotype was shown by the disease-linked clones, which were found at relatively low frequencies in peripheral blood.

The reads were generated on an Illumina HiSeq 2500. Quantitative 5'-RACE with molecular barcodes was the method used to prepare the TCR beta libraries. For the original study's pipeline: A new computational method based on a probabilistic model of VDJ rearrangement was used to identify disease-linked TCR variants. TCRdb took the public reads, trimmed them with fastp at Q25, ran MiXCR for clone calling and kept in-frame beta chains. Records with the same CDR3 protein are collapsed into one entry carrying the most frequent genes and DNA. In this record, the V and J calls reflect TCRdb's handling and not the investigators' own analysis. The sample data list 130,000 to 150,000 distinct CDR3 sequences, and 7% to 9% of these were observed just once. Less than 7.5% of the sample comes from the top ten. Synovial fluid samples were paired with blood samples taken from the same ankylosing spondylitis patients.

This clonotype was seen at least ten times. No cognate antigen has been identified for it. Base qualities were left out, and no much larger clone turns up one base away. The sequenced material came from synovial fluid, either unsorted or a sorted T cell fraction (not recorded which). The sequence came from a male donor with ankylosing spondylitis.

In nucleotides, the sequence is TGTGCCAGCAGTAGGGGGGCTGGGGGGAATAGCAATCAGCCCCAGCATTTT. It specifies CASSRGAGGNSNQPQHF. This chain joins TRBV6-1 to TRBJ1-5; TRBD1 is a possible D gene, resting on 6 matching bases. V is reduced by 5 bases and J by 0 bases, leaving a spacing of 17 bases between them. The CDR3, cysteine through phenylalanine, is 17 amino acids long. Just CDR3 DNA is preserved here, 51 bases in frame from base 1. Reading the germline V gene gives CDR1 MNHNS and CDR2 SASEGT.